The 28 T cell receptor beta chains below were found in one sample sequenced in a study of cytomegalovirus exposure and HLA in healthy donors. The PCR ran on 60 Vbeta and 13 Jbeta primers. Libraries were prepared by immunoSEQ multiplex PCR; TCRdb keeps only in-frame clonotypes and omits some of them. This table holds some 130,000 clones, 77% found once. Sequences were obtained from PBMCs. The receptors originated from a male donor in good health and CMV-seropositive.

The V call is TRBV5-4, the J call TRBJ2-5, with 8 nucleotides matching TRBD1. The better agreement between TRBJ2-7 and the DNA end casts doubt on the J call. The CDR3 extends over 12 amino acids. CDR1 and CDR2 (germline): SGHNT, YYREEE (reference sequence). CDR3 residues: CASSGQGYEQYF. CDR3 coding DNA: TGTGCCAGCAGTGGACAGGGCTACGAGCAGTACTTC.

V gene TRBV28 combines with J gene TRBJ2-7, with D hard to call. V was cut by 2 bases and J by 2 bases, with 10 bases left in between. Per germline, CDR1 MDHEN and CDR2 SYDVKM. The CDR3 covers 14 residues. The CDR3 here is CASSLGNRAYEQYF. CDR3 coding DNA: TGTGCCAGCAGTTTAGGCAACAGAGCCTACGAGCAGTACTTC. Together with reference TRBV28 and TRBJ2-7, the CDR3 gives the full variable domain: DVKVTQSSRYLVKRTGEKVFLECVQDMDHENMFWYRQDPGLGLRLIYFSYDVKMKEKGDIPEGYSVSREKKERFSLILESASTNQTSMYLCASSLGNRAYEQYFGPGTRLTVT.

The V gene is TRBV27, the J gene TRBJ1-4; maybe TRBD1 (5 bases). The CDR3 has 13 residues. The V end lost 10 bases, the J end lost 0 bases, and 9 bases lay between the germline ends. CDR1 is MNHEY and CDR2 is SMNVEV in the germline V gene (reference sequence). As DNA, the CDR3 is TGTGCCACCCAGGGATCAACTAATGAAAAACTGTTTTTT. The encoded protein is CATQGSTNEKLFF.

The V gene is TRBV6-1, the J gene TRBJ1-2; TRBD1 is a possible D gene (6 bases). The germline V and J ends were trimmed by 1 base and 4 bases, with 13 bases remaining between them. There are 15 residues in the CDR3. Germline lookup yields CDR1 MNHNS and CDR2 SASEGT. The CDR3 loop reads CASSEGTASLYGYTF. As DNA, the CDR3 is TGTGCCAGCAGTGAAGGGACAGCAAGCCTCTATGGCTACACCTTC.

This chain links TRBV11-3 with TRBJ2-1, with 10 bases that match TRBD2. This CDR3 is 16 amino acids long. CDR1 SGHNT and CDR2 YENEEA come from the germline V gene. The J segment lost 6 bases and the V segment lost 1 base, leaving 6 bases of the junction unmatched. The CDR3 nucleotides read TGTGCCAGCAGCTTAGGAACTAGCGGGACGGGCAATGAGCAGTTCTTC. Protein: CASSLGTSGTGNEQFF.

The chain links TRBV5-1 to TRBJ2-7; 8 bases fit TRBD1. Germline loops: CDR1 SGHRS, CDR2 YFSETQ. This CDR3 spans 11 amino acids. The J segment lost 12 bases and the V segment lost 3 bases, leaving 5 bases of the junction unmatched. CDR3 DNA sequence: TGCGCCAGCAGCTCTACGGGACAGGTGTACTTC. It is translated as CASSSTGQVYF.

This clone has a single count. The chain carries TRBV28 and TRBJ1-5; 9 bases are a match to TRBD1. Germline loops: CDR1 MDHEN, CDR2 SYDVKM. The V segment lost 3 bases and the J segment 6 bases; nucleotides outside the gene matches: 6. CDR3 size: 15 residues. The CDR3 coding sequence is TGTGCCAGCAGTTTGGGGGGGACAGGGCTTCAGCCCCAGCATTTT. It codes for CASSLGGTGLQPQHF.

This sequence joins TRBV6-1 and TRBJ2-2, with D unresolved. Germline lookup yields CDR1 MNHNS and CDR2 SASEGT. The CDR3 runs 15 residues. V lost 7 bases and J lost 0, with 12 bases in between. The chain's CDR3 is CASTHISANTGELFF. For the CDR3, the DNA is TGTGCCAGCACCCATATCTCGGCGAACACCGGGGAGCTGTTTTTT.

The rearrangement links TRBV19 to TRBJ2-4, with D possibly being TRBD1 (5 bases). Germline V gives CDR1 LNHDA, CDR2 SQIVND (reference sequence). Deletions cut 6 bases from V and 0 bases from J, with 12 bases between. The CDR3 length is 15 residues. CDR3 coding DNA: TGTGCCAGTAGCACAGGATTGCTAGCCAAAAACATTCAGTACTTC. Its translation is CASSTGLLAKNIQYF. Filled out from reference TRBV19 and TRBJ2-4, the complete variable domain reads DGGITQSPKYLFRKEGQNVTLSCEQNLNHDAMYWYRQDPGQGLRLIYYSQIVNDFQKGDIAEGYSVSREKKESFPLTVTSAQKNPTAFYLCASSTGLLAKNIQYFGAGTRLSVL.

V is TRBV28 and J is TRBJ1-6, with 9 bases aligning to TRBD1. Per the germline V gene, CDR1 is MDHEN and CDR2 is SYDVKM. The CDR3 contains 15 residues. V lost 6 bases and J lost 6; bases outside the gene matches: 6. This CDR3 reads CASREGTGFNSPLHF. CDR3 DNA sequence: TGTGCCAGCAGAGAGGGGACAGGGTTTAATTCACCCCTCCACTTT.

This clone was seen once. The chain combines TRBV5-1 with TRBJ2-6, with 7 nucleotides matching TRBD2. This CDR3 has 15 amino acids. Germline V gives CDR1 SGHRS, CDR2 YFSETQ. Germline trimming cut 1 base from V and 6 bases from J; bases unmatched to any gene: 4. The CDR3, as DNA: TGCGCCAGCAGCTTGCCTCGGGAGGAGGCCAACGTCCTGACTTTC. It yields the protein CASSLPREEANVLTF.

This chain joins TRBV10-1 and TRBJ2-5, with D tentatively TRBD2 (6 bases). Per the germline V gene, CDR1 is WNHNN and CDR2 is SYGVQD (reference sequence). The CDR3 totals 15 residues. V shed 3 bases and J shed 2 bases, with 13 bases lying between them. CDR3 nucleotides: TGCGCCAGCAGTGACAGTACCGGGGGACAAGAGACCCAGTACTTC. It encodes CASSDSTGGQETQYF.

The rearrangement uses TRBV19 and TRBJ1-1; 8 bases are shared with TRBD1. The J segment lost 4 bases and the V segment lost 2 bases, leaving 9 bases of the junction unmatched. CDR3 size: 16 residues. Germline V gene lookup returns CDR1 LNHDA and CDR2 SQIVND (reference sequence). The CDR3 is CASSIQATGVVTEAFF. As DNA, the CDR3 is TGTGCCAGTAGTATACAAGCGACAGGGGTTGTCACTGAAGCTTTCTTT.

The CDR3 sequence is CASSEQVVAEAFF. In DNA form, the CDR3 reads TGTGCCAGCAGTGAACAGGTTGTGGCTGAAGCTTTCTTT. V usage is TRBV6-5 and J usage is TRBJ1-1; TRBD1 is a possible D gene (5 bases). Trimming cost V 5 bases and J 6 bases, with 13 bases left between them. From germline, CDR1 is MNHEY and CDR2 SVGAGI. The CDR3 loop spans 13 amino acids.

This clone was counted a single time. The rearrangement joins TRBV4-1 to TRBJ2-7; D perhaps matches TRBD1 (5 bases). Germline V CDR1 and CDR2: MGHRA, YSYEKL. V lost 4 bases and J lost 3, with 16 bases in between. The CDR3 consists of 15 residues. The CDR3 DNA follows: TGCGCCAGCAGCCCGGCTGAAGACAGAATCTACGAGCAGTACTTC. Translating it yields CASSPAEDRIYEQYF.

The chain carries TRBV7-9 and TRBJ1-2, with TRBD1 identical over 7 bases. The CDR3 is 17 residues long. The trim removed 4 bases at V and 1 base at J, leaving 12 bases unmatched. The V gene's germline CDR1 is SEHNR and CDR2 FQNEAQ (reference sequence). CDR3 bases: TGTGCCAGCAGCTCTGTCGGGACAGTCACTTTTAACTATGGCTACACCTTC. Its protein product is CASSSVGTVTFNYGYTF.

The chain recombines TRBV29-1 with TRBJ2-5; 9 bases line up with TRBD2. The J call may be incorrect, as the DNA end agrees better with TRBJ2-7. CDR3 length equals 13 residues. Germline values: CDR1 SQVTM, CDR2 ANQGSEA. In nucleotides, the CDR3 is TGCAGCGTTGAAATAGCGGGAGAACGCGAGCAGTACTTC. It translates to CSVEIAGEREQYF.

This sequence joins TRBV4-1 and TRBJ2-7; 8 nucleotides agree with TRBD2. V lost 1 base and J lost 0; bases outside the gene matches: 2. Germline V gives CDR1 MGHRA, CDR2 YSYEKL. The CDR3 extends over 15 amino acids. As DNA, the CDR3 is TGCGCCAGCAGCCAAGTAGCGGGACCCTCCTACGAGCAGTACTTC. Its translation is CASSQVAGPSYEQYF.

The chain carries TRBV5-1 and TRBJ2-1; D ambiguous. Germline assignment: CDR1 SGHRS and CDR2 YFSETQ. The V end was cut by 4 bases, the J end by 0 bases, with 11 bases between. The CDR3 is made up of 15 amino acids. The CDR3 spells CASSPARSSYNEQFF. For the CDR3, the DNA is TGCGCCAGCAGCCCTGCTAGGAGCTCCTACAATGAGCAGTTCTTC.

Only one count was recorded for this clone. The chain uses TRBV13 and TRBJ2-3; 11 positions match TRBD2. The CDR3 length is 17 residues. Germline assignment: CDR1 PRHDT and CDR2 FYEKMQ (reference sequence). Germline trimming cut 5 bases from V and 2 bases from J; bases unmatched to any gene: 9. In nucleotides, the CDR3 is TGTGCCAGCAGCCCAACTAGCGGGGGCACCCACACAGATACGCAGTATTTT. Amino acid sequence: CASSPTSGGTHTDTQYF.

This clone has only one observation. The J gene is TRBJ1-6, the V gene TRBV4-2; weak D call: TRBD1 (5 bases). Germline-derived CDR1 and CDR2 are LGHNA and YNFKEQ. The CDR3 runs 16 residues. V was trimmed by 3 bases and J by 6 bases, leaving 15 bases between them. The CDR3, as DNA: TGTGCCAGCAGCCAGGAGTGGGACTCTACTAATTCACCCCTCCACTTT. It specifies CASSQEWDSTNSPLHF.

This clone was seen a single time. The chain recombines TRBV5-1 with TRBJ2-5; TRBD1 agrees at 9 bases. The ends lost 4 bases at V and 5 bases at J; junction bases unmatched: 9. Looked up from germline, CDR1 is SGHRS and CDR2 is YFSETQ. The CDR3 is 15 amino acids. CDR3 nucleotides: TGCGCCAGCAGCCCGGGACAGGGAGGGCGCGAGACCCAGTACTTC. This translates into CASSPGQGGRETQYF. Combining the CDR3 with reference TRBV5-1 and TRBJ2-5 gives the whole variable domain KAGVTQTPRYLIKTRGQQVTLSCSPISGHRSVSWYQQTPGQGLQFLFEYFSETQRNKGNFPGRFSGRQFSNSRSEMNVSTLELGDSALYLCASSPGQGGRETQYFGPGTRLLVL.

This clone was seen more than once but under ten times. This chain connects TRBV15 to TRBJ1-2; TRBD1 agrees at 8 bases. Germline trimming cut 5 bases from V and 4 bases from J; bases unmatched to any gene: 3. The CDR3 runs to 13 residues. Germline assignment: CDR1 LNHNV and CDR2 YYDKDF (reference sequence). The chain's CDR3 is CATSDDRGYGYTF. CDR3 coding DNA: TGTGCCACCAGCGACGACAGGGGCTATGGCTACACCTTC.

The chain carries TRBV6-1 and TRBJ1-3, with TRBD1 matching over 9 bases. The CDR3 runs to 16 residues. Germline lookup yields CDR1 MNHNS and CDR2 SASEGT. J gave up 0 bases and V 4 bases, and 4 bases lay outside the gene matches. CDR3 residues: CASSGDRAFSGNTIYF. The CDR3 bases are TGTGCCAGCAGTGGGGACAGGGCCTTCTCTGGAAACACCATATATTTT.

The chain combines TRBV7-6 with TRBJ2-7; D may be TRBD2 (6 bases). The CDR3 covers 13 residues. Germline V gives CDR1 SGHVS, CDR2 FNYEAQ. With 5 bases removed from V and 5 bases from J, the gap between germline ends came to 13 bases. CDR3 residues: CASSSGLNDEQYF. The CDR3 nucleotides read TGTGCCAGCAGCAGCGGACTAAACGACGAGCAGTACTTC.

The chain couples TRBV19 to TRBJ2-1; 13 bases match TRBD2. Germline V gene lookup returns CDR1 LNHDA and CDR2 SQIVND (reference sequence). Unmatched junction bases numbered 13, after V lost 5 bases and J lost 9 bases. The CDR3 totals 17 residues. CDR3 sequence: CASSGTSGGAAFVEQFF. In DNA, the CDR3 is TGTGCCAGTAGTGGAACTAGCGGGGGGGCCGCGTTCGTTGAGCAGTTCTTC.

V usage is TRBV15 and J usage is TRBJ2-5; tentatively, D is TRBD1 (5 bases). The J call is doubtful: the DNA matches TRBJ2-7 better. The CDR3 sequence is 15 residues long. In germline, CDR1 is LNHNV, CDR2 YYDKDF (reference sequence). The CDR3 nucleotides read TGTGCCACCAGCAGAGATACCAGGGTGATGAACGAGCAGTACTTC. Protein: CATSRDTRVMNEQYF.

This chain connects TRBV6-5 to TRBJ1-5; D remains ambiguous. This CDR3 comprises 15 residues. Trimming shortened V by 6 bases and J by 6 bases, and 18 bases separated the two germline ends. CDR1 MNHEY and CDR2 SVGAGI come from the germline V gene. The chain's CDR3 is CASRRGPATGQPQHF. In DNA form, the CDR3 reads TGTGCCAGCAGAAGAGGTCCCGCGACGGGTCAGCCCCAGCATTTT.